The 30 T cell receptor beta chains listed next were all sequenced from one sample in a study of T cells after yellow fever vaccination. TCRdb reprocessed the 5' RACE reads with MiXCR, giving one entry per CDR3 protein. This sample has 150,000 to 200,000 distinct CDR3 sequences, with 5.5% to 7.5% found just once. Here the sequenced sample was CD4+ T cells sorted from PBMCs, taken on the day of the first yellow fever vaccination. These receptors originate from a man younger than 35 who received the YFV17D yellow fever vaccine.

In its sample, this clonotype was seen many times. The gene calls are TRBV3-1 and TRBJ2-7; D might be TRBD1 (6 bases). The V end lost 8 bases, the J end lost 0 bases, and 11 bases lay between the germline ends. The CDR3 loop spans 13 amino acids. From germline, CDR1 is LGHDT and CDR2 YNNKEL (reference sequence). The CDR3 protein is CASGGQPSYEQYF. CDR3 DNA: TGTGCCAGCGGGGGCCAACCCTCCTACGAGCAGTACTTC.

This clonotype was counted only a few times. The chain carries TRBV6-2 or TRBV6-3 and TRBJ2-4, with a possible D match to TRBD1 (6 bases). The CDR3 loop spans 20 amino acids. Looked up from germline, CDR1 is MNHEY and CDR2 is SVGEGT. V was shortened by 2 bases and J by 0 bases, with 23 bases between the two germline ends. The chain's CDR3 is CASSYLSPGTYALAKNIQYF. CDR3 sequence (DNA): TGTGCCAGCAGTTACCTTTCGCCCGGGACATACGCTTTAGCCAAAAACATTCAGTACTTC.

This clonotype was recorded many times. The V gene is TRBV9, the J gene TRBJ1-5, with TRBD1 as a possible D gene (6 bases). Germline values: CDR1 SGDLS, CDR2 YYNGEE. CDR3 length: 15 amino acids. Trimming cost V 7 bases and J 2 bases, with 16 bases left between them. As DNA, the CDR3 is TGTGCCAGCGGGAAAGGGGGGGTGGGCAATCAGCCCCAGCATTTT. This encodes CASGKGGVGNQPQHF. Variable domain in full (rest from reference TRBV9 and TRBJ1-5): DSGVTQTPKHLITATGQRVTLRCSPRSGDLSVYWYQQSLDQGLQFLIQYYNGEERAKGNILERFSAQQFPDLHSELNLSSLELGDSALYFCASGKGGVGNQPQHFGDGTRLSIL.

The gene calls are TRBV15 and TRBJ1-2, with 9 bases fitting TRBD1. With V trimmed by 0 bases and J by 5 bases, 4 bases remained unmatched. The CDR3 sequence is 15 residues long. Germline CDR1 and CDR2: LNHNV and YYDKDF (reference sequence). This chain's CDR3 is CATSREDRGGYGYTF. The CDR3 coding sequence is TGTGCCACCAGCAGAGAGGACAGGGGAGGGTATGGCTACACCTTC.

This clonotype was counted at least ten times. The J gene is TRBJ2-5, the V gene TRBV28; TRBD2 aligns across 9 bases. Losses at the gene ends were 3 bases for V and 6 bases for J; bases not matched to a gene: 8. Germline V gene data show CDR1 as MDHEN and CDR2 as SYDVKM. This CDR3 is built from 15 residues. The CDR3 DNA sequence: TGTGCCAGCAGTTTTGGCGCGGGGGGGCAGAAGACCCAGTACTTC. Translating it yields CASSFGAGGQKTQYF.

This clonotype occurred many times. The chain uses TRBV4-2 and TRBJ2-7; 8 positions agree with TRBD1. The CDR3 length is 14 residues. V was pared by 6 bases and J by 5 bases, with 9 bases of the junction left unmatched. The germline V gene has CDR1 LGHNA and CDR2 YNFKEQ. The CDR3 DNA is TGTGCCAGCAGTCCGGTGGACAGGGTGGACGAGCAGTACTTC. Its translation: CASSPVDRVDEQYF.

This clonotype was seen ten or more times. The CDR3 DNA sequence: TGTGCCAGCAGCCAGAGGTGGTCCCAAGAGACCCAGTACTTC. Protein sequence: CASSQRWSQETQYF. This chain links TRBV7-2 with TRBJ2-5; D remains unclear. The length of the CDR3 is 14 residues. The V and J ends lost 5 bases and 1 base respectively, with 11 bases between them. CDR1 is SGHTA and CDR2 is FQGNSA in the germline V gene.

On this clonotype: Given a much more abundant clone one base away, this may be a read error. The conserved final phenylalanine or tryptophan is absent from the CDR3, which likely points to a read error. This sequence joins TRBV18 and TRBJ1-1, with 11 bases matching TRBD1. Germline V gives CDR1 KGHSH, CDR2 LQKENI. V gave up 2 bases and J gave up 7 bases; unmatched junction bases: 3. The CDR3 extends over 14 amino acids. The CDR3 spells CASSPGQGAVEAFY. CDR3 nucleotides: TGTGCCAGCTCACCAGGACAGGGGGCGGTTGAAGCTTTCTAT.

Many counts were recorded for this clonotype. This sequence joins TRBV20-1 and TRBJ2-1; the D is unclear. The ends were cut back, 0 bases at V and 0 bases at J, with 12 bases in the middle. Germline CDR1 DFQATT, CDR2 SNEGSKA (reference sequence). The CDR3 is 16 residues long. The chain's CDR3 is CSARDSGLFSYNEQFF. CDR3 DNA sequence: TGCAGTGCTAGAGATTCCGGGCTTTTCTCCTACAATGAGCAGTTCTTC.

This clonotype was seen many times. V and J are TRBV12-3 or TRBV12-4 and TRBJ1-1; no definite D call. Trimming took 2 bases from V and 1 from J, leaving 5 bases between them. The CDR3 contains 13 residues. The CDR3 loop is CASSLIANTEAFF. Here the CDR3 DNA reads TGTGCCAGCAGTTTAATAGCGAACACTGAAGCTTTCTTT.

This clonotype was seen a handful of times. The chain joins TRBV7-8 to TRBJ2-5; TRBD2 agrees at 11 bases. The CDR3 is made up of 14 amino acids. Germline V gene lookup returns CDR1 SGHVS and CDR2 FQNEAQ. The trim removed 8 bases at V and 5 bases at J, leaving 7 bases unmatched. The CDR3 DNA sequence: TGTGCCAGCGTAGCGGGGGGGCCGCGGGAGACCCAGTACTTC. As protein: CASVAGGPRETQYF.

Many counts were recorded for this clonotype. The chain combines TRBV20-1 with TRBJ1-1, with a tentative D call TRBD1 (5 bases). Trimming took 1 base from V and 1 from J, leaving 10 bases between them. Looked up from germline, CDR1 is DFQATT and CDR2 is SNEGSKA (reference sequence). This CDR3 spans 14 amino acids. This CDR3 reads CSARGGLGNTEAFF. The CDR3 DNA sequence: TGCAGTGCTAGAGGGGGCCTCGGGAACACTGAAGCTTTCTTT.

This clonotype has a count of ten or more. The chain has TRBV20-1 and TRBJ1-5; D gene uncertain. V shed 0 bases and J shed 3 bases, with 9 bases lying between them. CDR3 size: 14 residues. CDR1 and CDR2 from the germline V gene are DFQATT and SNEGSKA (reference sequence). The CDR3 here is CSARDIGYNQPQHF. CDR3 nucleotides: TGCAGTGCTAGAGATATAGGGTACAATCAGCCCCAGCATTTT.

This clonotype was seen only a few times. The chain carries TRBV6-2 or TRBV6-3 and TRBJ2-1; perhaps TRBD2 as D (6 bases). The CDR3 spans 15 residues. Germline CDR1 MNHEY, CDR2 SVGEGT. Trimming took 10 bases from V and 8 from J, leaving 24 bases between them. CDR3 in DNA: TGTGCCACCAACCGGGAGCGGGTATTAGGAGATGAGCAGTTCTTC. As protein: CATNRERVLGDEQFF.

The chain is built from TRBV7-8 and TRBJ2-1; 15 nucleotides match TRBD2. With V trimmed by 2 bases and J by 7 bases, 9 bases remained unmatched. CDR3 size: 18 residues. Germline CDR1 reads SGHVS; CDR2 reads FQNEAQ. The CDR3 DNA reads TGTGCCAGCAGCTTATTCGGGACTAGCGGGGGGCCGACTAATGAGCAGTTCTTC. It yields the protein CASSLFGTSGGPTNEQFF.

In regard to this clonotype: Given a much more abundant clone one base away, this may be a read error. This CDR3 is CDSLTSGGRETQYF. The CDR3 nucleotides are TGTGACAGTCTCACTAGCGGGGGAAGAGAGACCCAGTACTTC. The V call is TRBV6-1, the J call TRBJ2-5; TRBD2 agrees at 11 bases. The length of the CDR3 is 14 residues. Germline CDR1 MNHNS, CDR2 SASEGT.

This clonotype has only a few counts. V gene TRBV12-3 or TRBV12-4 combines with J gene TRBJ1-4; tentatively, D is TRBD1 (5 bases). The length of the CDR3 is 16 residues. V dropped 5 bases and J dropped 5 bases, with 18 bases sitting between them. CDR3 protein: CASSQNRQLGNEKLFF. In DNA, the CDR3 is TGTGCCAGCAGTCAAAACAGACAGCTCGGGAATGAAAAACTGTTTTTT.

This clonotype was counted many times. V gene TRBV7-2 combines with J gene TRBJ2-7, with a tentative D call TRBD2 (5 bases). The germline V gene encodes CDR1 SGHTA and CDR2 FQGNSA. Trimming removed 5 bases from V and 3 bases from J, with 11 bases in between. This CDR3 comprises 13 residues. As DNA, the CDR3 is TGTGCCAGCAGCGTAGGACGGGACTACGAGCAGTACTTC. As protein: CASSVGRDYEQYF.

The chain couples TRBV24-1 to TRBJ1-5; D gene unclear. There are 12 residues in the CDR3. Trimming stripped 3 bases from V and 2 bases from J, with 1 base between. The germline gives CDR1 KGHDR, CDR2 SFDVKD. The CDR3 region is CATSDGNQPQHF. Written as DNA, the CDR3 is TGTGCCACCAGTGATGGCAATCAGCCCCAGCATTTT.

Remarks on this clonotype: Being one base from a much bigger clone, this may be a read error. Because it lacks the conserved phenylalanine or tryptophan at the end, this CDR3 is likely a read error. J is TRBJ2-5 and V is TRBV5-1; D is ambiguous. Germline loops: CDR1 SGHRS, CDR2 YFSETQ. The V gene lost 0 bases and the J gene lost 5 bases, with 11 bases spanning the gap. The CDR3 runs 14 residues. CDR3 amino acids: CASSLVPQEETQYS. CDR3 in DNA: TGCGCCAGCAGCTTGGTGCCTCAGGAGGAGACCCAGTACTCC.

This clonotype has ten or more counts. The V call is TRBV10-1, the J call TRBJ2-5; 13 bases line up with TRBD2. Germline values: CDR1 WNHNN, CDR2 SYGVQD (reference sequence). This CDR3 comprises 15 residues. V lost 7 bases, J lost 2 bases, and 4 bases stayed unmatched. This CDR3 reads CASNQTSGGQETQYF. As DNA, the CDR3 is TGCGCCAGCAACCAGACTAGCGGGGGGCAAGAGACCCAGTACTTC.

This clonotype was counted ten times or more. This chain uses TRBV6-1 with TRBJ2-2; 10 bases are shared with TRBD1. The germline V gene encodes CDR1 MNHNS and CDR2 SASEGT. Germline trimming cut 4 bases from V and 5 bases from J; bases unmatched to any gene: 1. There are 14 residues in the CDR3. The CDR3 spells CASSGQGATGELFF. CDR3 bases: TGTGCCAGCAGTGGACAGGGGGCAACCGGGGAGCTGTTTTTT.

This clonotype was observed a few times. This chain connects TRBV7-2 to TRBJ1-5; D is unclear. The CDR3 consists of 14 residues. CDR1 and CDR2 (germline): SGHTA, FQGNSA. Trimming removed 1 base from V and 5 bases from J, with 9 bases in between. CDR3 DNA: TGTGCCAGCAGCTTAGTTTTTGGAGATCAGCCCCAGCATTTT. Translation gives CASSLVFGDQPQHF.

This chain's CDR3 is CASSRKGNTEAFF. CDR3 coding DNA: TGTGCCAGCAGCCGGAAAGGGAACACTGAAGCTTTCTTT. V and J are TRBV3-1 and TRBJ1-1; no firm D call. Per germline, CDR1 LGHDT and CDR2 YNNKEL (reference sequence). Trimming took off 4 bases at V and 1 base at J, with 7 bases between the two ends. This CDR3 is built from 13 residues.

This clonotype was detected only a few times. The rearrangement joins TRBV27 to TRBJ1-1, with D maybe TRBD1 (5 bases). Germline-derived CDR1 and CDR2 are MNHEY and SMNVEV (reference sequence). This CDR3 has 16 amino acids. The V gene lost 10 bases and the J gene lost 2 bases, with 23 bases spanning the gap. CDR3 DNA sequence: TGTGCCACCTCACTCCGGGCCAGGGCCTACAACACTGAAGCTTTCTTT. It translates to CATSLRARAYNTEAFF.

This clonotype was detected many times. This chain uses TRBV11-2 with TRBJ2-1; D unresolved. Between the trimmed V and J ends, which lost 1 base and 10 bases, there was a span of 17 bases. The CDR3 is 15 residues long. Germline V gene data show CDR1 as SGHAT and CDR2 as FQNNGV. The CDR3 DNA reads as TGTGCCAGCAGCTTAGGGGTCCGGGTACTCAGGGAGCAGTTCTTC. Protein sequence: CASSLGVRVLREQFF. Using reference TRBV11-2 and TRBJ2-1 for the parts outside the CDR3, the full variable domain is EAGVAQSPRYKIIEKRQSVAFWCNPISGHATLYWYQQILGQGPKLLIQFQNNGVVDDSQLPKDRFSAERLKGVDSTLKIQPAKLEDSAVYLCASSLGVRVLREQFFGPGTRLTVL.

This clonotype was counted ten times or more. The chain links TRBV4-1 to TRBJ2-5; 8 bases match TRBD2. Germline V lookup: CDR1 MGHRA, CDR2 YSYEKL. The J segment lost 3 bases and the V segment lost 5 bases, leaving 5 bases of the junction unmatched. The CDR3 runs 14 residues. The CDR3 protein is CASSTGSGEETQYF. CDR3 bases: TGCGCCAGCAGCACGGGTAGCGGGGAAGAGACCCAGTACTTC.

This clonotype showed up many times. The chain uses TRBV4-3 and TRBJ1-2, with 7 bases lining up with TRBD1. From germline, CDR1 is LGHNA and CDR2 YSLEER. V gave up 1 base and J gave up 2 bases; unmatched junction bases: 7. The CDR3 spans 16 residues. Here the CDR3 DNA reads TGCGCCAGCAGCCAAGCCAGGGGGACAGTCAACTATGGCTACACCTTC. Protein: CASSQARGTVNYGYTF.

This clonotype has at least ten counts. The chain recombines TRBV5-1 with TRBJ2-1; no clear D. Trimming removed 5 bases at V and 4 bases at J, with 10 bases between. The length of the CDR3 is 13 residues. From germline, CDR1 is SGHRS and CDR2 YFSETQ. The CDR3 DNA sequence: TGCGCCAGCAGACTTGACCATTACAATGAGCAGTTCTTC. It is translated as CASRLDHYNEQFF.

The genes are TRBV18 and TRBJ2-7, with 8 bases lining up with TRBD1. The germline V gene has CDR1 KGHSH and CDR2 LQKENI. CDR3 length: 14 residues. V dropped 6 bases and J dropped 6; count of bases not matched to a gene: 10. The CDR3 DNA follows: TGTGCCAGCTCGGGGCGGGACAGGCGCGGCGAGCAGTACTTC. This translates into CASSGRDRRGEQYF.